Here is one T cell receptor beta chain with its context. Its antigen is unidentified. The entry originates in a study of cytomegalovirus exposure and HLA in healthy donors. The primer mix had 60 Vbeta and 13 Jbeta primers. Produced via immunoSEQ multiplex PCR; TCRdb's table is partial and in-frame only. The sample includes about 120,000 clones, approximately 80% of them seen just once. V was trimmed by 8 bases and J by 1 base, leaving 8 bases between them. CDR1 and CDR2 from the germline V gene are SNHLY and FYNNEI. The CDR3 spans 12 residues. Study conclusions and caveats: TCR beta V segments were, for the most part, productive about 87% or about 30% of the time in an earlier analysis. Likely technical artifact: a cluster of highly shared sequence variants. The study carried out a later analysis of TCR beta sequences. It associated approximately 15,000 of them with specific HLA alleles at a false discovery rate of 0.05.

The sequence was obtained from a woman under 30 in good health and CMV-seronegative. Sequenced material: PBMCs. This chain joins TRBV2 and TRBJ1-1, with D hard to call. The CDR3 nucleotides are TGTGCCAGCGAGATCACGAACACTGAAGCTTTCTTT. Translated, it gives CASEITNTEAFF.